This entry concerns a single T cell receptor (beta chain). Its antigen remains unidentified. The CDR3 consists of 15 residues. Germline assignment: CDR1 MNHNY and CDR2 SVGAGI (reference sequence). The V gene end was trimmed by 2 bases and the J gene end by 2 bases; junction bases not matched to a gene: 5. Naivety among CD8 cells was defined by CD45RO negativity and positive CCR7 selection, thereby excluding terminally differentiated effector memory CD45RA+ cells. This entry is derived from a study of shared clonotypes between healthy human individuals. Overall study findings and caveats: Incompleteness in sorted-subset sequencing, despite large depth, was shown by rarefaction. Estimated richness values were generally larger in naive subsets than in memory subsets.

This table comes from immunoSEQ multiplex PCR, and its TCRdb copy is limited to in-frame clones, with some not included. Among about 2.2 million clones listed, just under 95% were seen once. The chain is built from TRBV6-6 and TRBJ2-7; 8 nucleotides match TRBD1. Material for sequencing was naive CD8+ T cells from PBMCs. The sequence was obtained from a man aged 18 to 30 in good health. Some clones in this sample may be carry-over from other donors' samples. The CDR3 sequence is CASSYLWDRTYEQYF. The CDR3 DNA reads TGTGCCAGCAGTTACCTTTGGGACAGGACCTACGAGCAGTACTTC.